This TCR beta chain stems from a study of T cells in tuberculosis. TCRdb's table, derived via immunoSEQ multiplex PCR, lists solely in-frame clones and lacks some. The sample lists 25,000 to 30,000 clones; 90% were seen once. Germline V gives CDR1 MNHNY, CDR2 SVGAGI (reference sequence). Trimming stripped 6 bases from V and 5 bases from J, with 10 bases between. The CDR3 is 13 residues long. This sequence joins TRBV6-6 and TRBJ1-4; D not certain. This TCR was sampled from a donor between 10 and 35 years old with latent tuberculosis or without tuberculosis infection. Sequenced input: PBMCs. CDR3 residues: CASSGLTNEKLFF. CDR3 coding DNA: TGTGCCAGCAGCGGACTGACGAATGAAAAACTGTTTTTT.